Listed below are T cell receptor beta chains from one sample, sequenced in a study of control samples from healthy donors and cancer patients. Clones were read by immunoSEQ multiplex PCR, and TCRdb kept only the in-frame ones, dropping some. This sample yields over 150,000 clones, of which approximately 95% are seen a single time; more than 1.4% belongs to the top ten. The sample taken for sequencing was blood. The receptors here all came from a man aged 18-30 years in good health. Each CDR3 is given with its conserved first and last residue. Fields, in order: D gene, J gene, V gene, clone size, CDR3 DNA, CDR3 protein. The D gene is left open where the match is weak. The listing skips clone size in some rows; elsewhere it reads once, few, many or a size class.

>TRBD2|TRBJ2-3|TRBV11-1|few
TGTGCCAGCGGTCAGCGGGGGAACTCAGATACGCAGTATTTT
CASGQRGNSDTQYF
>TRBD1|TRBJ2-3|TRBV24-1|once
TGTGCCACCAGTGAAAGGACAGGGTACGCAGATACGCAGTATTTT
CATSERTGYADTQYF
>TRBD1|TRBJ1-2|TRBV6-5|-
TGTGCCAGCATCATTAGACAGGGCCCTCACGGCTACACCTTC
CASIIRQGPHGYTF
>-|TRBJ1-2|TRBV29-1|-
TGCAGCGTTTGGGGGCGCGTTGAAGCGAACTATGGCTACACCTTC
CSVWGRVEANYGYTF
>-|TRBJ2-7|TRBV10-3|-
TGTGCCATCAGTGAGGGCTACGAGCAGTACTTC
CAISEGYEQYF
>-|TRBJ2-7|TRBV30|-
TGTGCCTGGGGTGAGGGGAGAGGGGAGCAGTACTTC
CAWGEGRGEQYF
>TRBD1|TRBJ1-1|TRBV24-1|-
TGTGCCACCGCCCAGGGGGGCAATAGGTGGACTGAAGCTTTCTTT
CATAQGGNRWTEAFF
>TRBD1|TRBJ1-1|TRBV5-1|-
TGCGCCAGCGGAGACCCGGGACAGGCGAACACTGAAGCTTTCTTT
CASGDPGQANTEAFF
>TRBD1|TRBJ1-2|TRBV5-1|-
TGCGCCAGCAGCCCGGACAGGGGCTATGGCTACACCTTC
CASSPDRGYGYTF
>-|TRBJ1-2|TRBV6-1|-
TGTGCCAGCAGTGAAGCCGGCAGTGCTGCATATGGCTACACCTTC
CASSEAGSAAYGYTF
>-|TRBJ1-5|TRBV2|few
TGTGCCAGCAGTGAAAACAGGCCTAATCAGCCCCAGCATTTT
CASSENRPNQPQHF
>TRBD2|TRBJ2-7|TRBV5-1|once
TGCGCCAGCAGCCCTCCGGGAGGGGGCTACGAGCAGTACTTC
CASSPPGGGYEQYF
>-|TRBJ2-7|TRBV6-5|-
TGTGCCAGCAGATCGATCGAGGGGAAGCAGTACTTC
CASRSIEGKQYF
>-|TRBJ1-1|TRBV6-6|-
TGTGCCAGCAGCCCTCTGAGGACATTAGCTTTCTTT
CASSPLRTLAFF
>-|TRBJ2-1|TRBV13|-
TGTGCCAGCAGCTTTAGACCCAGGGGGGGCAATGAGCAGTTCTTC
CASSFRPRGGNEQFF
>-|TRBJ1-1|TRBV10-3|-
TGTGCCATCAGTGACCCAGGGAAGAAGAACACTGAAGCTTTCTTT
CAISDPGKKNTEAFF
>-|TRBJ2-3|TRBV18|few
TGTGCCAGCTCACCAGGGGGTGATACGCAGTATTTT
CASSPGGDTQYF
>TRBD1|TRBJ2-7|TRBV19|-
TGTGCCAGCTCGGACAGGTCCTACGAGCAGTACTTC
CASSDRSYEQYF
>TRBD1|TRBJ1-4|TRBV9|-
TGTGCCAGCAGCCTAGGGACAGGGGCTAATGAAAAACTGTTTTTT
CASSLGTGANEKLFF